These 24 T cell receptor beta chains share one sample of origin, sequenced in a study of T cells in Graves' hyperthyroidism and ophthalmopathy. The source material, RNA transcripts, was used to amplify TCR beta CDR3 regions. Researchers ran a first-round RT-PCR on the TCR CDR3 using the HTBI primer set. TCRdb analysed the multiplex PCR reads with MiXCR anew, one entry per CDR3 protein. The data show 500,000 to 600,000 distinct CDR3 sequences, 20% seen once. Sequencing was performed on blood. The receptors here all came from a man in his forties with Graves' ophthalmopathy.

There are a few counts of this clonotype. The V call is TRBV14, the J call TRBJ2-5, with 10 bases matching TRBD1. Germline V gene sequence: CDR1 SGHDN, CDR2 FVKESK. Germline trimming cut 4 bases from V and 5 bases from J; bases unmatched to any gene: 10. The CDR3 is 16 residues long. CDR3 sequence: CASSLSDRGRMETQYF. The CDR3 DNA reads TGTGCCAGCAGCCTCTCGGACAGGGGGAGGATGGAGACCCAGTACTTC.

The chain combines TRBV30 with TRBJ2-1; TRBD1 might be the D (6 bases). Trimming removed 2 bases at V and 7 bases at J, with 12 bases between. This CDR3 is 13 amino acids long. Per germline, CDR1 GTSNPN and CDR2 SVGIG (reference sequence). CDR3 sequence: CAWSRKQGNEQFF. CDR3 nucleotides: TGTGCCTGGAGTCGTAAGCAGGGGAATGAGCAGTTCTTC.

This clonotype showed up just once. The chain employs TRBV2 and TRBJ2-3; 9 bases fit TRBD2. The CDR3 runs to 15 residues. The germline V gene encodes CDR1 SNHLY and CDR2 FYNNEI. The ends lost 6 bases at V and 0 bases at J; junction bases unmatched: 4. The CDR3 is CASRALAGSTDTQYF. In DNA, the CDR3 is TGTGCCAGCAGGGCTCTAGCGGGAAGCACAGATACGCAGTATTTT.

The chain has TRBV5-1 and TRBJ2-2; either TRBD1 or TRBD2 may fit D (5 bases each). There are 16 residues in the CDR3. Germline V gene sequence: CDR1 SGHRS, CDR2 YFSETQ. V lost 0 bases and J lost 4, with 13 bases in between. The CDR3 here is CASSLGGTRTTGELFF. For the CDR3, the DNA is TGCGCCAGCAGCTTGGGAGGGACCCGGACCACCGGGGAGCTGTTTTTT.

This clonotype came up a few times. This chain uses TRBV5-1 with TRBJ2-1, with D unresolved. V was pared by 3 bases and J by 12 bases, with 16 bases between. The germline CDR1 and CDR2 sequences are SGHRS and YFSETQ. The CDR3 covers 13 residues. The CDR3 spells CASSYDGPSLQFF. The DNA for the CDR3 is TGCGCCAGCAGCTACGACGGACCCTCCTTGCAGTTCTTC.

This chain joins TRBV7-6 and TRBJ2-3; no reliable D call. The CDR3 spans 13 residues. V was shortened by 5 bases and J by 9 bases, with 15 bases between the two germline ends. The V gene's germline CDR1 is SGHVS and CDR2 FNYEAQ. CDR3 DNA: TGTGCCAGCAGCCCGACGGGTGCGCGGACGCAGTATTTT. This encodes CASSPTGARTQYF.

This chain joins TRBV18 and TRBJ2-5, with D possibly TRBD2 on 6 matching bases. Trimming took off 1 base at V and 5 bases at J, with 14 bases between the two ends. CDR3 length: 15 residues. Germline-derived CDR1 and CDR2 are KGHSH and LQKENI. Written as DNA, the CDR3 is TGTGCCAGCTCACCACAGTACGGGGGTGTGGAGACCCAGTACTTC. It encodes CASSPQYGGVETQYF.

This clonotype was observed a few times. V usage is TRBV27 and J usage is TRBJ1-1, with TRBD1 matching 9 bases. Germline V gene data show CDR1 as MNHEY and CDR2 as SMNVEV (reference sequence). V gave up 7 bases and J gave up 4 bases; unmatched junction bases: 10. The CDR3 consists of 15 residues. CDR3 sequence: CASKAGQGLGTEAFF. CDR3 nucleotides: TGTGCCAGCAAGGCGGGACAGGGCTTGGGCACTGAAGCTTTCTTT.

The rearrangement uses TRBV30 and TRBJ2-3, with D possibly TRBD2 on 6 matching bases. Germline loops: CDR1 GTSNPN, CDR2 SVGIG (reference sequence). V shed 6 bases and J shed 2 bases, with 15 bases lying between them. This CDR3 has 14 residues. The CDR3: CACSLGDFTDTQYF. In nucleotides, the CDR3 is TGTGCCTGTAGTCTTGGGGACTTCACAGATACGCAGTATTTT.

At least ten counts were recorded for this clonotype. The CDR3 coding sequence is TGTGCCAGCAGCTTAGTGGTAGCGTATGAGCAGTTCTTC. Translation: CASSLVVAYEQFF. This chain uses TRBV7-9 with TRBJ2-1; D may be TRBD2 (5 bases). Germline V gene data show CDR1 as SEHNR and CDR2 as FQNEAQ (reference sequence). With 1 base removed from V and 8 bases from J, the gap between germline ends came to 9 bases. CDR3 length: 13 residues.

There are a few counts of this clonotype. CDR3 DNA sequence: TGTGCCAGTAGTATGCAGGGCTACAATGAGCAGTTCTTC. Its translation is CASSMQGYNEQFF. The chain is built from TRBV19 and TRBJ2-1; D may be TRBD1 (5 bases). V was cut by 3 bases and J by 3 bases, with 6 bases left in between. CDR1 is LNHDA, CDR2 SQIVND, per germline (reference sequence). This CDR3 has 13 residues.

In this sample, this clonotype turned up a few times. J is TRBJ1-6 and V is TRBV28, with a weak D call TRBD1 (5 bases). Germline CDR1 reads MDHEN; CDR2 reads SYDVKM. Deletions cut 4 bases from V and 10 bases from J, with 11 bases between. This CDR3 comprises 13 residues. CDR3 nucleotides: TGTGCCAGCAGTTGGGTCAAGGGGTCACCCCTCCACTTT. It encodes CASSWVKGSPLHF.

This clonotype was detected many times. In DNA, the CDR3 is TGCAGCGTTGGTCTTGGACAGGGCCACTATGGCTACACCTTC. It encodes CSVGLGQGHYGYTF. V is TRBV29-1 and J is TRBJ1-2, with 8 bases matching TRBD1. The CDR3 totals 14 residues. The V gene end was trimmed by 4 bases and the J gene end by 3 bases; junction bases not matched to a gene: 7. CDR1 and CDR2 (germline): SQVTM, ANQGSEA.

Note on this clonotype: This may arise from a read error, as a much more abundant clone is one base away. The rearrangement joins TRBV7-9 to TRBJ2-2; TRBD2 matches 12 bases. V dropped 5 bases and J dropped 4; count of bases not matched to a gene: 5. Germline V lookup: CDR1 SEHNR, CDR2 FQNEAQ (reference sequence). CDR3 length equals 16 residues. This chain's CDR3 is CASSPVLAGGTGELFF. CDR3 coding DNA: TGTGCCAGCAGCCCCGTACTAGCGGGAGGCACCGGGGAGCTGTTTTTT.

The chain uses TRBV7-3 and TRBJ2-7; D gene ambiguous. The CDR3 spans 16 residues. V dropped 0 bases and J dropped 4 bases, with 16 bases sitting between them. Germline V gene lookup returns CDR1 SGHTA and CDR2 FQGTGA. The CDR3 nucleotides are TGTGCCAGCAGCTTAACCCCCCTCACGTCGCGTTACGAGCAGTACTTC. This codes for CASSLTPLTSRYEQYF.

At least ten counts were recorded for this clonotype. This chain uses TRBV11-2 with TRBJ2-3; 7 bases match TRBD2. With 0 bases clipped from V and 3 bases from J, the junction kept 9 bases outside the gene matches. The V gene's germline CDR1 is SGHAT and CDR2 FQNNGV. The CDR3 runs 17 residues. The CDR3 DNA follows: TGTGCCAGCAGCTTAGAGGGACTATCCTTTTTAACAGATACGCAGTATTTT. It is translated as CASSLEGLSFLTDTQYF.

This clonotype showed up just a few times. V gene TRBV7-9 combines with J gene TRBJ1-3; D ambiguous. Per the germline V gene, CDR1 is SEHNR and CDR2 is FQNEAQ (reference sequence). V was shortened by 0 bases and J by 0 bases, with 9 bases between the two germline ends. This CDR3 contains 16 residues. For the CDR3, the DNA is TGTGCCAGCAGCTTAGCTGGCAGGTACTCTGGAAACACCATATATTTT. Amino acids: CASSLAGRYSGNTIYF.

This clonotype was observed a few times. The chain has TRBV4-1 and TRBJ2-3, with D uncertain. With 6 bases removed from V and 0 bases from J, the gap between germline ends came to 16 bases. The CDR3 spans 16 residues. CDR1 is MGHRA, CDR2 YSYEKL, per germline. The CDR3 loop is CASSLYFGASTDTQYF. CDR3 DNA sequence: TGCGCCAGCAGTCTATATTTCGGTGCTAGCACAGATACGCAGTATTTT.

This clonotype was picked up a small number of times. This sequence joins TRBV6-2 or TRBV6-3 and TRBJ2-5; TRBD2 agrees at 10 bases. From germline, CDR1 is MNHEY and CDR2 SVGEGT. V was pared by 0 bases and J by 5 bases, with 3 bases of the junction left unmatched. This CDR3 has 15 residues. CDR3 amino acids: CASSYSSGRAETQYF. The DNA of the CDR3 is TGTGCCAGCAGTTACTCCAGCGGGAGGGCGGAGACCCAGTACTTC.

In its sample, this clonotype was seen many times. The rearrangement uses TRBV30 and TRBJ1-2, with D hard to call. V was shortened by 0 bases and J by 8 bases, with 10 bases between the two germline ends. The CDR3 length is 12 residues. In germline, CDR1 is GTSNPN, CDR2 SVGIG (reference sequence). In DNA, the CDR3 is TGTGCCTGGAGTGTAGGTTTCACCGGCTACACCTTC. It encodes CAWSVGFTGYTF.

The chain joins TRBV9 to TRBJ2-5; 7 bases fit TRBD2. The CDR3 has 16 residues. With V trimmed by 3 bases and J by 5 bases, 13 bases remained unmatched. Germline CDR1 and CDR2: SGDLS and YYNGEE. The CDR3 region has the DNA TGTGCCAGCAGCGGGCCCAGGGAGGGCCAGTTTGAGACCCAGTACTTC. Translation gives CASSGPREGQFETQYF. Full variable domain (missing parts from reference TRBV9 and TRBJ2-5): DSGVTQTPKHLITATGQRVTLRCSPRSGDLSVYWYQQSLDQGLQFLIQYYNGEERAKGNILERFSAQQFPDLHSELNLSSLELGDSALYFCASSGPREGQFETQYFGPGTRLLVL.

A few counts support this clonotype. The gene calls are TRBV27 and TRBJ2-7; D unclear. CDR3 length equals 15 residues. The germline V gene has CDR1 MNHEY and CDR2 SMNVEV (reference sequence). Trimming removed 8 bases from V and 1 base from J, with 18 bases in between. The CDR3 protein is CASRTAGFGSYEQYF. The CDR3 nucleotides read TGTGCCAGCCGAACGGCCGGCTTCGGGTCCTACGAGCAGTACTTC.

This clonotype has a count of ten or more. The J gene is TRBJ2-7, the V gene TRBV7-9; 9 nucleotides agree with TRBD2. V lost 5 bases and J lost 0; bases outside the gene matches: 8. This CDR3 has 16 residues. The germline gives CDR1 SEHNR, CDR2 FQNEAQ (reference sequence). DNA of the CDR3: TGTGCCAGCAGCCCGGGGCTAGCGGGACGCTCCTACGAGCAGTACTTC. It translates to CASSPGLAGRSYEQYF.

This clonotype was detected many times. J is TRBJ2-7 and V is TRBV4-3, with D perhaps TRBD1 or TRBD2 (5 bases each). This CDR3 spans 16 amino acids. Germline assignment: CDR1 LGHNA and CDR2 YSLEER. With 0 bases removed from V and 4 bases from J, the gap between germline ends came to 16 bases. Here the CDR3 DNA reads TGCGCCAGCAGCCAAGATCTACGAGGGGCCGGATACGAGCAGTACTTC. Protein product: CASSQDLRGAGYEQYF.